This T cell receptor beta chain was obtained from a study of cytomegalovirus exposure and HLA in healthy donors. General study points: Earlier analysis looked at TCR beta V segments, and most were productive about 87% or about 30% of the time.

There are a few counts of this clone. Antigen specificity is unknown. Healthy bone marrow donors made up the donor group. The PCR contained 60 Vbeta and 13 Jbeta primers. As processed by the authors: A later analysis counted 80 million or so unique TCR beta chains, 9.5 million to 12 million shared. Libraries were prepared by immunoSEQ multiplex PCR; TCRdb keeps only in-frame clonotypes and omits some of them. The V and J calls and clone size are taken from that table; D and trimming were inferred from the DNA. The sample has approximately 150,000 clones, approximately 84% seen once. There are 15 residues in the CDR3. CDR1 is SNHLY, CDR2 FYNNEI, per germline. Deletions cut 2 bases from V and 10 bases from J, with 19 bases between.

The receptor was derived from a woman in her 40s in good health and CMV-seronegative. Input material: PBMCs. This chain links TRBV2 with TRBJ2-3, with a possible D match to TRBD2 (6 bases). Written as DNA, the CDR3 is TGTGCCAGCAGTGAACTGGAGGGCGGGCATATACCGCAGTATTTT. Protein: CASSELEGGHIPQYF.